The 32 T cell receptor beta chains given below trace back to one sample, sequenced in a study of T cells in Graves' hyperthyroidism and ophthalmopathy. Amplification targeted TCR beta CDR3 regions from RNA transcripts. First-round RT-PCR with HTBI primers amplified the TCR CDR3 region. One entry per CDR3 protein results from TCRdb running MiXCR on the multiplex PCR reads. Of 500,000 to 650,000 distinct CDR3 sequences in the sample, about 15% were seen once. Sequences were obtained from blood. These receptors were collected from a woman aged 45 to 65 with Graves' ophthalmopathy.

Many counts were recorded for this clonotype. Here the CDR3 DNA reads TGCAGTGCTAGAGCGTCGGGGGCGAGCTCCTACAATGAGCAGTTCTTC. As protein: CSARASGASSYNEQFF. The chain has TRBV20-1 and TRBJ2-1; D might be TRBD1 or TRBD2, each matching 6 bases. Germline V gene sequence: CDR1 DFQATT, CDR2 SNEGSKA (reference sequence). The CDR3 consists of 16 residues. The ends were cut back, 1 base at V and 0 bases at J, with 13 bases in the middle.

This clonotype appeared many times. V and J are TRBV7-2 and TRBJ2-1; the D gene is possibly TRBD2 (5 bases). The CDR3 loop spans 15 amino acids. Trimming left V 2 bases short and J 6 bases short, with 14 bases between. Germline V gene data show CDR1 as SGHTA and CDR2 as FQGNSA. The CDR3 DNA reads TGTGCCAGCAGCTTATTATTGCCGGGGATCAATGAGCAGTTCTTC. Translating gives CASSLLLPGINEQFF.

The rearrangement joins TRBV20-1 to TRBJ2-3, with TRBD2 identical over 9 bases. Losses at the gene ends were 3 bases for V and 6 bases for J; bases not matched to a gene: 7. The CDR3 is 14 residues long. Germline V gene data show CDR1 as DFQATT and CDR2 as SNEGSKA (reference sequence). The CDR3: CSARAGGRGDTQYF. CDR3 DNA: TGCAGTGCTAGGGCGGGAGGGAGGGGGGATACGCAGTATTTT.

In its sample, this clonotype was seen many times. The gene calls are TRBV13 and TRBJ2-7, with TRBD2 identical over 11 bases. CDR3 length equals 20 residues. Unmatched junction bases numbered 21, after V lost 5 bases and J lost 3 bases. Germline loops: CDR1 PRHDT, CDR2 FYEKMQ (reference sequence). CDR3 DNA: TGTGCCAGCAGCGGCCGGACAGGACCCGTAGCGGGAGGGCTGAGCTACGAGCAGTACTTC. Protein sequence: CASSGRTGPVAGGLSYEQYF. Filled out from reference TRBV13 and TRBJ2-7, the complete variable domain reads AAGVIQSPRHLIKEKRETATLKCYPIPRHDTVYWYQQGPGQDPQFLISFYEKMQSDKGSIPDRFSAQQFSDYHSELNMSSLELGDSALYFCASSGRTGPVAGGLSYEQYFGPGTRLTVT.

This clonotype was detected ten times or more. The gene calls are TRBV7-6 and TRBJ2-1; TRBD1 or TRBD2 may be the D gene (6 bases each). This CDR3 comprises 16 residues. V was clipped by 5 bases and J by 12 bases, with 26 bases between them. Germline lookup yields CDR1 SGHVS and CDR2 FNYEAQ. CDR3 residues: CASSPEGHRGVFGQFF. The CDR3 DNA reads TGTGCCAGCAGCCCGGAGGGACATCGGGGAGTTTTTGGGCAGTTCTTC.

Remarks on this clonotype: A clone one base away is much larger, so this may be a read error. The rearrangement uses TRBV3-1 and TRBJ2-5, with D tentatively TRBD2 (5 bases). Germline V lookup: CDR1 LGHDT, CDR2 YNNKEL (reference sequence). The CDR3 length is 14 residues. The CDR3 DNA is TGTGCCAGCAGCCAATTTAGCGACCAAGAGATCCAGTACTTC. It is translated as CASSQFSDQEIQYF.

This clonotype was seen at least ten times. The V call is TRBV11-3, the J call TRBJ1-2; TRBD1 matches at 7 bases. V shed 1 base, J shed 3 bases, and the junction held 8 bases outside the gene matches. The CDR3 has 16 residues. CDR1 SGHNT and CDR2 YENEEA come from the germline V gene. The CDR3 loop is CASSLGQGRGDYGYTF. In nucleotides, the CDR3 is TGTGCCAGCAGCTTAGGACAGGGCCGGGGTGACTATGGCTACACCTTC.

This clonotype was detected many times. The V call is TRBV20-1, the J call TRBJ1-1, with 11 bases matching TRBD1. CDR1 is DFQATT and CDR2 is SNEGSKA in the germline V gene (reference sequence). This CDR3 is built from 15 residues. V shed 0 bases, J shed 6 bases, and the junction held 6 bases outside the gene matches. CDR3 sequence reads: CSARDIGQGASEAFF. The CDR3 DNA is TGCAGTGCTAGAGATATCGGACAGGGGGCATCTGAAGCTTTCTTT.

This clonotype was seen repeatedly, ten times or more. The gene calls are TRBV29-1 and TRBJ2-1; the match to TRBD2 covers 8 bases. Per the germline V gene, CDR1 is SQVTM and CDR2 is ANQGSEA. The CDR3 runs to 14 residues. CDR3 region: CSAGRGGKYNEQFF. In DNA, the CDR3 is TGCAGTGCCGGGAGGGGCGGGAAATACAATGAGCAGTTCTTC.

The chain links TRBV27 to TRBJ2-7; tentative D call: TRBD1 (6 bases). This CDR3 is 15 amino acids long. The V end was cut by 5 bases, the J end by 0 bases, with 14 bases between. Per the germline V gene, CDR1 is MNHEY and CDR2 is SMNVEV (reference sequence). This CDR3 reads CASSGTGTHSYEQYF. Here the CDR3 DNA reads TGTGCCAGCAGTGGAACCGGGACACACTCCTACGAGCAGTACTTC.

This clonotype showed up just a few times. This chain connects TRBV29-1 to TRBJ1-1, with a possible D match to TRBD1 (5 bases). V was shortened by 6 bases and J by 1 base, with 12 bases between the two germline ends. The length of the CDR3 is 13 residues. Germline V CDR1 and CDR2: SQVTM, ANQGSEA. CDR3 residues: CSVAGLANTEAFF. In DNA, the CDR3 is TGCAGCGTGGCGGGACTCGCGAACACTGAAGCTTTCTTT.

There are many counts of this clonotype. The chain has TRBV6-1 and TRBJ2-1; weak D call: TRBD2 (5 bases). CDR1 is MNHNS, CDR2 SASEGT, per germline. The CDR3 extends over 15 amino acids. Trimming shortened V by 4 bases and J by 0 bases, and 10 bases separated the two germline ends. The chain's CDR3 is CASSVGRVSYNEQFF. As DNA, the CDR3 is TGTGCCAGCAGTGTCGGGCGGGTCTCCTACAATGAGCAGTTCTTC.

The V call is TRBV7-9, the J call TRBJ1-1, with no clear D. V lost 3 bases and J 0 bases, leaving 11 bases between the germline ends. The CDR3 runs to 15 residues. Germline V CDR1 and CDR2: SEHNR, FQNEAQ (reference sequence). CDR3 residues: CASSFEFIMNTEAFF. DNA for the CDR3: TGTGCCAGCAGCTTTGAATTCATCATGAACACTGAAGCTTTCTTT. Variable domain in full (rest from reference TRBV7-9 and TRBJ1-1): DTGVSQNPRHKITKRGQNVTFRCDPISEHNRLYWYRQTLGQGPEFLTYFQNEAQLEKSRLLSDRFSAERPKGSFSTLEIQRTEQGDSAMYLCASSFEFIMNTEAFFGQGTRLTVV.

This clonotype appeared a few times. The V call is TRBV4-2, the J call TRBJ2-5, with 7 bases that match TRBD2. The CDR3 covers 15 residues. Unmatched junction bases numbered 2, after V lost 0 bases and J lost 1 base. Per germline, CDR1 LGHNA and CDR2 YNFKEQ. The DNA for the CDR3 is TGTGCCAGCAGCCAAGAGGCTAGCGGCCAAGAGACCCAGTACTTC. Translated, it gives CASSQEASGQETQYF.

In its sample, this clonotype was seen a few times. The chain has TRBV28 and TRBJ2-7; 7 nucleotides match TRBD2. The CDR3 is made up of 12 amino acids. Losses at the gene ends were 7 bases for V and 5 bases for J; bases not matched to a gene: 5. CDR1 MDHEN and CDR2 SYDVKM come from the germline V gene. This chain's CDR3 is CASTGGSDEQYF. The DNA of the CDR3 is TGTGCCAGCACCGGCGGGAGCGACGAGCAGTACTTC.

This clonotype was seen only a few times. The genes are TRBV12-3 or TRBV12-4 and TRBJ1-1, with a weak D call TRBD1 (6 bases). CDR3 length: 15 amino acids. The V and J ends lost 4 bases and 2 bases respectively, with 14 bases between them. The CDR3, as DNA: TGTGCCAGCAGTTACGAAGGGGACATAAACACTGAAGCTTTCTTT. Its protein is CASSYEGDINTEAFF.

This clonotype was detected many times. V gene TRBV20-1 combines with J gene TRBJ2-7; 9 nucleotides match TRBD1. In germline, CDR1 is DFQATT, CDR2 SNEGSKA (reference sequence). The CDR3 consists of 15 residues. The V segment lost 0 bases and the J segment 1 base; nucleotides outside the gene matches: 4. The CDR3 coding sequence is TGCAGTGCTAGAGATCCGGACAGGGGTTCCTACGAGCAGTACTTC. This gives the protein CSARDPDRGSYEQYF.

This clonotype showed up just a few times. The chain carries TRBV29-1 and TRBJ2-1; TRBD2 agrees at 14 bases. V gave up 4 bases and J gave up 2 bases; unmatched junction bases: 4. The CDR3 covers 16 residues. Germline V CDR1 and CDR2: SQVTM, ANQGSEA. The CDR3 coding sequence is TGCAGCGTTGTCGGGACTAGCGGGAGACCCTACAATGAGCAGTTCTTC. It specifies CSVVGTSGRPYNEQFF.

This clonotype was counted many times. This chain joins TRBV7-9 and TRBJ2-3; 9 bases map to TRBD2. The ends lost 5 bases at V and 2 bases at J; junction bases unmatched: 5. The V gene's germline CDR1 is SEHNR and CDR2 FQNEAQ (reference sequence). The CDR3 covers 15 residues. The CDR3: CASSDRLAATDTQYF. The DNA for the CDR3 is TGTGCCAGCAGCGATCGACTAGCGGCCACAGATACGCAGTATTTT.

This clonotype was seen only a few times. A much larger clone lies a single base off, so this may be a read error. The CDR3 loop is CASSYGSTTWLETQYF. The CDR3 region has the DNA TGTGCCAGCAGTTACGGGTCTACTACGTGGTTGGAGACCCAGTACTTC. The rearrangement uses TRBV6-6 and TRBJ2-5; D uncertain. The CDR3 covers 16 residues. Germline V CDR1 and CDR2: MNHNY, SVGAGI (reference sequence). V was trimmed by 2 bases and J by 5 bases, leaving 18 bases between them.

This clonotype was observed many times. The chain recombines TRBV5-5 with TRBJ2-1, with 7 bases matching TRBD2. This CDR3 region has 15 residues. Per the germline V gene, CDR1 is SGHKS and CDR2 is YYEKEE (reference sequence). V trimming: 2 bases; J trimming: 4 bases; junction bases outside the gene matches: 6. CDR3 amino acids: CASSFGGGAYNEQFF. The CDR3 coding sequence is TGTGCCAGCAGCTTCGGGGGAGGGGCTTACAATGAGCAGTTCTTC.

This clonotype occurred many times. The CDR3 DNA reads TGTGCCAGCAGCACCGGGACTAGCGCGGTTGATGAGCAGTTCTTC. As protein: CASSTGTSAVDEQFF. The J gene is TRBJ2-1, the V gene TRBV7-9, with 10 positions matching TRBD2. The CDR3 extends over 15 amino acids. The ends lost 5 bases at V and 8 bases at J; junction bases unmatched: 9. The germline V gene encodes CDR1 SEHNR and CDR2 FQNEAQ (reference sequence).

The chain carries TRBV12-3 or TRBV12-4 and TRBJ2-2, with 9 bases lining up with TRBD2. CDR3 length: 15 residues. With 1 base clipped from V and 5 bases from J, the junction kept 2 bases outside the gene matches. The CDR3 DNA sequence: TGTGCCAGCAGTTTAGGGACTAGCGATACCGGGGAGCTGTTTTTT. This translates into CASSLGTSDTGELFF.

This clonotype came up many times. The chain combines TRBV11-2 with TRBJ2-5; tentative D call: TRBD2 (6 bases). The germline V gene has CDR1 SGHAT and CDR2 FQNNGV. The CDR3 length is 14 residues. V lost 5 bases and J 2 bases, leaving 12 bases between the germline ends. For the CDR3, the DNA is TGTGCCAGCAGCCGTAGGACTACTCAAGAGACCCAGTACTTC. Its protein product is CASSRRTTQETQYF.

This clonotype has at least ten counts. V gene TRBV2 combines with J gene TRBJ1-1, with D possibly being TRBD1 (5 bases). The CDR3 sequence is 14 residues long. The germline V and J ends were trimmed by 7 bases and 1 base, with 13 bases remaining between them. The V gene's germline CDR1 is SNHLY and CDR2 FYNNEI. CDR3 protein: CASNGWGGNTEAFF. The CDR3 DNA follows: TGTGCCAGCAATGGTTGGGGGGGGAACACTGAAGCTTTCTTT.

This clonotype has a count of ten or more. The chain joins TRBV6-2 or TRBV6-3 to TRBJ2-7; the D gene could be TRBD1 or TRBD2 (5 bases each). The CDR3 consists of 16 residues. Germline V lookup: CDR1 MNHEY, CDR2 SVGEGT. V was pared by 6 bases and J by 0 bases, with 18 bases between. The DNA of the CDR3 is TGTGCCAGCAGAGCAGCCCCGGGACGTGACTCCTACGAGCAGTACTTC. Protein sequence: CASRAAPGRDSYEQYF.

This clonotype was recorded many times. The rearrangement links TRBV15 to TRBJ2-2, with 8 bases that match TRBD1. V gave up 2 bases and J gave up 3 bases; unmatched junction bases: 2. CDR1 is LNHNV and CDR2 is YYDKDF in the germline V gene (reference sequence). The CDR3 totals 15 residues. CDR3: CATSRPDRDTGELFF. CDR3 coding DNA: TGTGCCACCAGCAGACCGGACAGGGACACCGGGGAGCTGTTTTTT.

With respect to this clonotype: A much more abundant neighbour one base away suggests this may be a read error. This chain links TRBV11-3 with TRBJ1-1; D not resolved. Germline CDR1 SGHNT, CDR2 YENEEA. Trimming left V 5 bases short and J 9 bases short, with 16 bases between. The CDR3 sequence is 13 residues long. CDR3 coding DNA: TGTGCCAGCAGCGGTGACGGTGGGTTTCAAGCTTTCTTT. Its protein product is CASSGDGGFQAFF. The variable domain in full, with the rest retrieved from reference TRBV11-3 and TRBJ1-1, is EAGVVQSPRYKIIEKKQPVAFWCNPISGHNTLYWYLQNLGQGPELLIRYENEEAVDDSQLPKDRFSAERLKGVDSTLKIQPAELGDSAVYLCASSGDGGFQAFFGQGTRLTVV.

This clonotype showed up many times. The chain couples TRBV27 to TRBJ2-2; no clear D gene. Between the trimmed V and J ends, which lost 4 bases and 7 bases, there was a span of 10 bases. This CDR3 has 13 residues. The germline V gene has CDR1 MNHEY and CDR2 SMNVEV (reference sequence). In nucleotides, the CDR3 is TGTGCCAGCAGTTCCTCTCGGGTCGGGGAGCTGTTTTTT. It yields the protein CASSSSRVGELFF.

This clonotype has at least ten counts. DNA of the CDR3: TGCAGCGTTTCTGACAGGGGAAGCAATCAGCCCCAGCATTTT. This encodes CSVSDRGSNQPQHF. This chain links TRBV29-1 with TRBJ1-5; 8 nucleotides line up with TRBD1. This CDR3 spans 14 amino acids. Trimming at V came to 5 bases and at J to 1 base, leaving 4 bases not matched to a gene. From germline, CDR1 is SQVTM and CDR2 ANQGSEA.

In its sample, this clonotype was seen many times. This chain links TRBV11-2 with TRBJ2-5, with D tentatively TRBD1 or TRBD2 (5 bases each). This CDR3 contains 15 residues. CDR1 and CDR2 from the germline V gene are SGHAT and FQNNGV. V was cut by 5 bases and J by 2 bases, with 15 bases left in between. CDR3 nucleotides: TGTGCCAGCAGCCCCAGAGGGGACGGACAAGAGACCCAGTACTTC. Translation gives CASSPRGDGQETQYF.

This clonotype was seen only a few times. The chain recombines TRBV4-3 with TRBJ2-1; no firm D call. Between the trimmed V and J ends, which lost 0 bases and 4 bases, there was a span of 10 bases. The germline CDR1 and CDR2 sequences are LGHNA and YSLEER. The CDR3 length is 15 residues. CDR3 sequence: CASSQDQEGYNEQFF. For the CDR3, the DNA is TGCGCCAGCAGCCAAGATCAGGAAGGTTACAATGAGCAGTTCTTC.